This T cell receptor (beta chain) was documented in a study of CD8 T cells in Susac syndrome. The multiple sclerosis controls were treatment-naive patients, and their relapsing-remitting disease was stable or active. The CD8+ and CD4+ T cells were negatively isolated, with the TEMRA cells enriched by FACS. Germline-derived CDR1 and CDR2 are SGDLS and YYNGEE. With 1 base removed from V and 3 bases from J, the gap between germline ends came to 16 bases. The length of the CDR3 is 16 residues. Reverse transcription of roughly 0.5 to 1 ug RNA used random hexamers. TCRdb itself ran the immunoSEQ multiplex PCR reads through MiXCR, one entry per CDR3 protein. This table has around 130,000 distinct CDR3 sequences, 85% to 95% appearing once. Study-level results: That the number of individuals in its TCR sequencing and HLA analysis was relatively small was acknowledged by the study.

Worth noting for this clonotype: As yet, its antigen is unknown.

What was sequenced was CD4+ T cells from PBMCs. The chain uses TRBV9 and TRBJ1-1, with a weak D call TRBD1 (6 bases). This clonotype was obtained from a human donor with multiple sclerosis. Here the CDR3 DNA reads TGTGCCAGCAGCGTAATACCACAGGGCCAGGACACTGAAGCTTTCTTT. As protein: CASSVIPQGQDTEAFF.